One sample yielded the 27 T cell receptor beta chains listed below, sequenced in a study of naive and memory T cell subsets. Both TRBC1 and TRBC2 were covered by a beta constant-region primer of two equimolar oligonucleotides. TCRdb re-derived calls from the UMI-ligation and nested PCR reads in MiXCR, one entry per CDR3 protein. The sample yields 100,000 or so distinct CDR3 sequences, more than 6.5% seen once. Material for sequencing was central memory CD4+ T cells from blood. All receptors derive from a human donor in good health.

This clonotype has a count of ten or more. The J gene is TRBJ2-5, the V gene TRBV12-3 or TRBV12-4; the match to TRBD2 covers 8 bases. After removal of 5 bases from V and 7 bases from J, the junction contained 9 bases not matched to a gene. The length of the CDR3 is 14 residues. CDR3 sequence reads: CASSLQAGEGTQYF. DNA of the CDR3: TGTGCCAGCAGTCTACAAGCGGGAGAGGGGACCCAGTACTTC.

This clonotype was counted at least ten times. CDR3 amino acids: CASSKTGQGGGYTF. The DNA for the CDR3 is TGTGCCAGCAGTAAAACGGGACAGGGAGGTGGCTACACCTTC. This chain connects TRBV6-6 to TRBJ1-2; 9 bases are shared with TRBD1. This CDR3 has 14 residues. V shed 5 bases, J shed 7 bases, and the junction held 8 bases outside the gene matches. The V gene's germline CDR1 is MNHNY and CDR2 SVGAGI (reference sequence).

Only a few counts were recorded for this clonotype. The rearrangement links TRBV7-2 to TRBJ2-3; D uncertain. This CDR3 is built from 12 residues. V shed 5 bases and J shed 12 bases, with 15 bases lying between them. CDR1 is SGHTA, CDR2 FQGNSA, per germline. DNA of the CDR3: TGTGCCAGCAGCCCCGAGTCGGCCCTTCAGTATTTT. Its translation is CASSPESALQYF.

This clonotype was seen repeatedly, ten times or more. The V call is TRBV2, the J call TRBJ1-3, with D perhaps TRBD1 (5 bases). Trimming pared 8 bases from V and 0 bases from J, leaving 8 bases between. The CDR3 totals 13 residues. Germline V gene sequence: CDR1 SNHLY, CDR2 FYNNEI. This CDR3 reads CASQGLSGNTIYF. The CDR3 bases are TGTGCCAGCCAGGGACTCTCTGGAAACACCATATATTTT.

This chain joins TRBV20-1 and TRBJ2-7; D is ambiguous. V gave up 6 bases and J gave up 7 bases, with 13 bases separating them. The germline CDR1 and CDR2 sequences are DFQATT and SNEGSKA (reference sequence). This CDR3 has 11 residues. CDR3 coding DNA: TGCAGTGCCCAACTCCCTCGGGAGCAGTACTTC. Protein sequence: CSAQLPREQYF.

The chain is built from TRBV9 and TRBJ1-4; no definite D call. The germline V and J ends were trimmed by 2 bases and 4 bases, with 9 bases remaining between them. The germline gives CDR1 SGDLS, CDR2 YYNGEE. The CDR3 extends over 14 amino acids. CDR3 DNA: TGTGCCAGCAGCGTTGGCGGGAATAATGAAAAACTGTTTTTT. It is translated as CASSVGGNNEKLFF.

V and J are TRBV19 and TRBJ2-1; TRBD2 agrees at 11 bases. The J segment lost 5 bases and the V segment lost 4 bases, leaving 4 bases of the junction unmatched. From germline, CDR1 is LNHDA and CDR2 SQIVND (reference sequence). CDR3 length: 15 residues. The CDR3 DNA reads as TGTGCCAGTAGTACGATAGCGGGGGGGCACAATGAGCAGTTCTTC. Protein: CASSTIAGGHNEQFF.

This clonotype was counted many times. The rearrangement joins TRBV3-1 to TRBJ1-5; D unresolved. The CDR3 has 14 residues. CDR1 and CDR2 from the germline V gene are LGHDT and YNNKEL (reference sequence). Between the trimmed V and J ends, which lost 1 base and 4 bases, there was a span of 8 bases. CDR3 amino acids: CASSQGAINQPQHF. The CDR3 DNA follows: TGTGCCAGCAGCCAAGGGGCAATTAATCAGCCCCAGCATTTT.

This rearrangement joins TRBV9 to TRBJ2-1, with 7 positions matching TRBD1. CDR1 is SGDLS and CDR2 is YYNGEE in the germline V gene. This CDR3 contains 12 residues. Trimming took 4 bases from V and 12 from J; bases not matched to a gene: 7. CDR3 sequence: CASSSRQGGQFF. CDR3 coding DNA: TGTGCCAGCAGCAGCCGACAGGGCGGGCAGTTCTTC.

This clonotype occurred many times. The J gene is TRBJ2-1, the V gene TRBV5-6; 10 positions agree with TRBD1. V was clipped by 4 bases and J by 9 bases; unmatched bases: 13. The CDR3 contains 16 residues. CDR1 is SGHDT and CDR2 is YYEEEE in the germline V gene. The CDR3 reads CASSLTPDRGGGEQFF. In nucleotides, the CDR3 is TGTGCCAGCAGCCTAACCCCGGACAGGGGGGGGGGTGAGCAGTTCTTC.

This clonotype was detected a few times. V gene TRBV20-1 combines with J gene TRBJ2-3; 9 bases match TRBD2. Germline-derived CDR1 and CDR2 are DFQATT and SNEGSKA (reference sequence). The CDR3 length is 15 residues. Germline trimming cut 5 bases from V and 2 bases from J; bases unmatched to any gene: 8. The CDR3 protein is CSASPGLAATDTQYF. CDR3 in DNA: TGCAGTGCTTCCCCGGGACTAGCCGCCACAGATACGCAGTATTTT.

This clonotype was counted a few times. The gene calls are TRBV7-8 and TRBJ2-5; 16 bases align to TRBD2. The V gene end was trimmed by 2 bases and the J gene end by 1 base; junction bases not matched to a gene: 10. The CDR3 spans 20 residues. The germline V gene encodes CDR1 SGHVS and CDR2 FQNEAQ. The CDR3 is CASSLSHRGLAGGLQETQYF. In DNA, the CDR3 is TGTGCCAGCAGCTTAAGTCACCGGGGACTAGCGGGAGGGCTCCAAGAGACCCAGTACTTC.

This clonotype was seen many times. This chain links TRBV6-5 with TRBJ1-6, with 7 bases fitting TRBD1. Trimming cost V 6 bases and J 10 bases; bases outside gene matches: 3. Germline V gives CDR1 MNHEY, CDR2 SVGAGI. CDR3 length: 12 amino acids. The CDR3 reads CASSRQGSPLHF. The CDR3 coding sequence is TGTGCCAGCAGCAGACAGGGATCACCCCTCCACTTT.

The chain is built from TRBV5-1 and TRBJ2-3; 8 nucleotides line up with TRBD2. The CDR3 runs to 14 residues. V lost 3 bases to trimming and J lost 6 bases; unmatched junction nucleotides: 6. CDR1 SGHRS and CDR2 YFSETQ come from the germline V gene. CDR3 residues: CASSSGTRRDTQYF. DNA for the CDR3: TGCGCCAGCAGCTCCGGGACTAGACGGGATACGCAGTATTTT.

The CDR3 sequence: CASSPGRPTSTDTQYF. In DNA form, the CDR3 reads TGTGCCAGCAGCCCCGGACGCCCGACCTCCACAGATACGCAGTATTTT. The chain has TRBV5-4 and TRBJ2-3; no reliable D call. The germline gives CDR1 SGHNT, CDR2 YYREEE (reference sequence). Trimming removed 4 bases from V and 2 bases from J, with 17 bases in between. This CDR3 has 16 residues.

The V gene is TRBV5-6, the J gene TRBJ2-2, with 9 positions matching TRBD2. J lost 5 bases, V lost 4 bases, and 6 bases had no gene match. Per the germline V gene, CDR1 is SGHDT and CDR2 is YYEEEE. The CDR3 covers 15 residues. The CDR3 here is CASSRPGLATGELFF. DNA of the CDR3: TGTGCCAGCAGCCGACCGGGACTAGCTACCGGGGAGCTGTTTTTT. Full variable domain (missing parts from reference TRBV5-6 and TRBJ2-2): DAGVTQSPTHLIKTRGQQVTLRCSPKSGHDTVSWYQQALGQGPQFIFQYYEEEERQRGNFPDRFSGHQFPNYSSELNVNALLLGDSALYLCASSRPGLATGELFFGEGSRLTVL.

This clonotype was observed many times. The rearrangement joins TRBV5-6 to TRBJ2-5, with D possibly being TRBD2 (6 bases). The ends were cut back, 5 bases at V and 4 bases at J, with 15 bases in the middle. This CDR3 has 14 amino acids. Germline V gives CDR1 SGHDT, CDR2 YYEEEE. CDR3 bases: TGTGCCAGCAGTTTCGGAGGGCACGGAGAGACCCAGTACTTC. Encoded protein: CASSFGGHGETQYF. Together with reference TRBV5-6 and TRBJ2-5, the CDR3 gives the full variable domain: DAGVTQSPTHLIKTRGQQVTLRCSPKSGHDTVSWYQQALGQGPQFIFQYYEEEERQRGNFPDRFSGHQFPNYSSELNVNALLLGDSALYLCASSFGGHGETQYFGPGTRLLVL.

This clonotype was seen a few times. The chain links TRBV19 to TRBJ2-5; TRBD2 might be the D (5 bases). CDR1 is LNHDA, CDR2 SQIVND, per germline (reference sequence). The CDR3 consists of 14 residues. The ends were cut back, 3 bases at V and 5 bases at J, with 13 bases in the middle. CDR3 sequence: CASSMRGSDETQYF. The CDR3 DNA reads TGTGCCAGTAGTATGAGAGGGTCCGACGAGACCCAGTACTTC.

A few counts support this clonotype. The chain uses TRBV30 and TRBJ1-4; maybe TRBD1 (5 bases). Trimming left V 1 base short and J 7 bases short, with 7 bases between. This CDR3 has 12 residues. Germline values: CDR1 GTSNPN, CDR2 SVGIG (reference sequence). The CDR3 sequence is CAWSEGIEKLFF. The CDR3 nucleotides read TGTGCCTGGAGTGAGGGGATTGAAAAACTGTTTTTT.

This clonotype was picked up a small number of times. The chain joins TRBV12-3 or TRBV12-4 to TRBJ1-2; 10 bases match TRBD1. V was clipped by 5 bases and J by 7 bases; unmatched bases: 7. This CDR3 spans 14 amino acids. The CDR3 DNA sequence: TGTGCCAGCAGTCGCCGGGACAGGGGAAGTGGCTACACCTTC. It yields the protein CASSRRDRGSGYTF.

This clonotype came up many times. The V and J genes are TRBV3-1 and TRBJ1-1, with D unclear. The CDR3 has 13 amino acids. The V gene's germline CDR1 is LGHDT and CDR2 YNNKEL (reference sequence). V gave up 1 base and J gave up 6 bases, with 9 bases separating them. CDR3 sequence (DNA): TGTGCCAGCAGCCAAGCGGGGATTGCTGAAGCTTTCTTT. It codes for CASSQAGIAEAFF.

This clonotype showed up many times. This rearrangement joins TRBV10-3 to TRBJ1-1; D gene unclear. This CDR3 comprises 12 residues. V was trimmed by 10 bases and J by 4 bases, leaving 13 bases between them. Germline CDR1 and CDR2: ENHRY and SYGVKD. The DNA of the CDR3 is TGTGCCACGCAAGGTGGACGCACTGAAGCTTTCTTT. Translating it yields CATQGGRTEAFF.

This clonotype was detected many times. The CDR3 region has the DNA TGTGCCAGCAGTGAATCCAAGCCCGAAGAGACCCAGTACTTC. Its protein product is CASSESKPEETQYF. The chain combines TRBV6-1 with TRBJ2-5; D unresolved. The germline CDR1 and CDR2 sequences are MNHNS and SASEGT. Trimming removed 2 bases from V and 3 bases from J, with 10 bases in between. CDR3 length: 14 amino acids.

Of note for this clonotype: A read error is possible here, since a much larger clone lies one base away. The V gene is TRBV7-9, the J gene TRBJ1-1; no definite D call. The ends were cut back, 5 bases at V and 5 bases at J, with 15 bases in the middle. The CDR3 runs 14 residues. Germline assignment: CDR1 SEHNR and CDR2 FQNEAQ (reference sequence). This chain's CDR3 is CASSPLFVWTEAFF. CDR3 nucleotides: TGTGCCAGCAGCCCCCTGTTCGTTTGGACTGAAGCTTTCTTT.

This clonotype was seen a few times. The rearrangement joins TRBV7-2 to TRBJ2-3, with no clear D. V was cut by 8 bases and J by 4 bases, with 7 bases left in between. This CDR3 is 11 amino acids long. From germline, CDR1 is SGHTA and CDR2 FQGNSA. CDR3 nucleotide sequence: TGTGCCAGCCTCAGAGCAGATACGCAGTATTTT. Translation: CASLRADTQYF.

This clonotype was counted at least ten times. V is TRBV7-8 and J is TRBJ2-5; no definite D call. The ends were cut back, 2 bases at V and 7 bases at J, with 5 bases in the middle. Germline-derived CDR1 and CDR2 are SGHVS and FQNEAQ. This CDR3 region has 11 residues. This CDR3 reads CASSLSRTQYF. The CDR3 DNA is TGTGCCAGCAGCTTATCTCGGACCCAGTACTTC.

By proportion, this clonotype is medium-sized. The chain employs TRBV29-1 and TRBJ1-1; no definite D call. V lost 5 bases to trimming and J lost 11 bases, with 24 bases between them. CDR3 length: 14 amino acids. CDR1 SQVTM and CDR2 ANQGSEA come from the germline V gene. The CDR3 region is CSVFSDGQLREAFF. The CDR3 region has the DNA TGCAGCGTTTTCTCGGACGGTCAGCTTAGGGAGGCTTTCTTT. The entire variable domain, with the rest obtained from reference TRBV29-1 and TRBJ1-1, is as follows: SAVISQKPSRDICQRGTSLTIQCQVDSQVTMMFWYRQQPGQSLTLIATANQGSEATYESGFVIDKFPISRPNLTFSTLTVSNMSPEDSSIYLCSVFSDGQLREAFFGQGTRLTVV.